This T cell receptor (beta chain) was captured in a study of blood T cells in healthy people across ages. Study conclusions and caveats: Observed TCR beta diversity showed a strong correlation with the percentage of naive T cells as measured by flow cytometry.

It was about 9.4 milliliters of peripheral blood that were drawn from each donor. The CDR3 contains 13 residues. The ends lost 5 bases at V and 6 bases at J; junction bases unmatched: 6. Germline CDR1 reads DFQATT; CDR2 reads SNEGSKA (reference sequence). Alongside a J-beta primer mix, a sample-barcoded 5' primer served in a second PCR lasting about 6 to 11 cycles. Every cDNA was tagged by a template-switch adaptor with 12 random nucleotides. MiXCR was run by TCRdb on the 5' RACE reads, yielding one entry per CDR3 protein. The sample shows approximately 1.5 million distinct CDR3 sequences, about 31% of them seen only once. Note on this clonotype: Antigen: not known.

Sequenced material: blood. The sequence was obtained from a woman in her thirties in good health. This chain uses TRBV20-1 with TRBJ1-5; the match to TRBD1 covers 8 bases. The CDR3 DNA is TGCAGTGCTGAAAACAGGGGGGGTCAGCCCCAGCATTTT. Translating gives CSAENRGGQPQHF.